This T cell receptor beta chain is drawn from a study of Ad26.COV2.S vaccination and SARS-CoV-2 variants. Overall study findings and caveats: Spike-specific TCR breadth was greater after Ad26.COV2.S than placebo.

Sequencing used immunoSEQ multiplex PCR; TCRdb keeps in-frame clones, though not all of them. The sample includes 400,000 to 500,000 clones, roughly 89% of them seen just once. This CDR3 contains 19 residues. Germline values: CDR1 SGHTA, CDR2 FQGNSA. V dropped 1 base and J dropped 0; count of bases not matched to a gene: 7. Regarding this clone: Its antigen is not identified.

Stated treatment: around 19 received Ad26.COV2.S at low or high dose, single or two shots; about 5 received placebo; per-sample allocation not given. Day 63 after the first vaccine or placebo injection was the time point for sampling. This chain joins TRBV7-2 and TRBJ2-1, with 12 bases matching TRBD2. This TCR was recovered from a person aged 18 to 65 who received the Ad26.COV2.S COVID-19 vaccine or a placebo. Sequenced here: peripheral blood, sampled in a trial of Ad26.COV2.S vaccine versus placebo. CDR3 nucleotide sequence: TGTGCCAGCAGCTTAGTCGGGACTAGCGGGCCCCCCTCCTACAATGAGCAGTTCTTC. Residues: CASSLVGTSGPPSYNEQFF.